One sample yielded the 22 T cell receptor beta chains listed below, sequenced in a study of T cell responses to AZD1222 COVID-19 vaccine. Clones were read by immunoSEQ multiplex PCR, and TCRdb kept only the in-frame ones, dropping some. The data contain approximately 200,000 clones, roughly 93% of them singletons. The material was peripheral blood, obtained on day 0 of AZD1222 vaccination. The origin of the receptors is an adult in good health.

The genes are TRBV6-5 and TRBJ2-1, with TRBD1 matching 7 bases. The CDR3 has 15 amino acids. Unmatched junction bases numbered 15, after V lost 6 bases and J lost 10 bases. Germline lookup yields CDR1 MNHEY and CDR2 SVGAGI. CDR3 DNA sequence: TGTGCCAGCAGAACCGGGACAGTCCGGAGCATGGAGCAGTTCTTC. This sequence encodes CASRTGTVRSMEQFF.

The rearrangement uses TRBV30 and TRBJ2-5; a weak D match, TRBD1 (6 bases). The V gene lost 4 bases and the J gene lost 5 bases, with 11 bases spanning the gap. The CDR3 runs to 12 residues. The germline V gene has CDR1 GTSNPN and CDR2 SVGIG (reference sequence). As DNA, the CDR3 is TGTGCCTGGACGGCAGGGGTGGAGACCCAGTACTTC. Translating it yields CAWTAGVETQYF.

The rearrangement uses TRBV18 and TRBJ1-1; D gene uncertain. CDR1 and CDR2 from the germline V gene are KGHSH and LQKENI. The CDR3 has 12 residues. V was shortened by 4 bases and J by 3 bases, with 6 bases between the two germline ends. The CDR3 region is CASSLEDTEAFF. The CDR3 nucleotides are TGTGCCAGCTCACTGGAGGACACTGAAGCTTTCTTT.

V is TRBV6-1 and J is TRBJ1-1, with 7 bases fitting TRBD1. CDR1 is MNHNS, CDR2 SASEGT, per germline. J gave up 4 bases and V 5 bases, and 10 bases lay outside the gene matches. The CDR3 consists of 15 residues. The CDR3 loop is CASSPSTGLGTEAFF. CDR3 nucleotide sequence: TGTGCCAGCAGTCCATCGACAGGGCTGGGCACTGAAGCTTTCTTT.

The rearrangement uses TRBV2 and TRBJ1-4, with a possible D match to TRBD1 (5 bases). Trimming removed 2 bases from V and 3 bases from J, with 13 bases in between. There are 16 residues in the CDR3. Germline V gives CDR1 SNHLY, CDR2 FYNNEI. Here the CDR3 reads CASSERGREANEKLFF. CDR3 DNA sequence: TGTGCCAGCAGTGAAAGGGGTCGGGAGGCTAATGAAAAACTGTTTTTT.

V usage is TRBV5-6 and J usage is TRBJ1-4, with 7 bases aligning to TRBD1. The trim removed 4 bases at V and 3 bases at J, leaving 6 bases unmatched. Germline V gives CDR1 SGHDT, CDR2 YYEEEE. The CDR3 is 15 amino acids. The CDR3 region has the DNA TGTGCCAGCAGCCTCCCCGGGACAGCTAATGAAAAACTGTTTTTT. It translates to CASSLPGTANEKLFF.

In nucleotides, the CDR3 is TGCGCCAGCAACCCTGCAGGGGCCTACGAGCAGTACTTC. It codes for CASNPAGAYEQYF. The chain carries TRBV5-1 and TRBJ2-7, with D possibly TRBD1 on 6 matching bases. Trimming left V 6 bases short and J 2 bases short, with 12 bases between. CDR1 and CDR2 from the germline V gene are SGHRS and YFSETQ. The CDR3 totals 13 residues.

The chain couples TRBV27 to TRBJ1-1; D might be TRBD1 (5 bases). The CDR3 length is 14 residues. Trimming removed 2 bases at V and 4 bases at J, with 11 bases between. Germline V gene lookup returns CDR1 MNHEY and CDR2 SMNVEV (reference sequence). The CDR3 bases are TGTGCCAGCAGTTTAGCCCTTGGGGGCACTGAAGCTTTCTTT. As protein: CASSLALGGTEAFF.

The chain joins TRBV6-5 to TRBJ1-5, with 7 nucleotides matching TRBD1. V lost 8 bases and J lost 7; bases outside the gene matches: 8. The CDR3 totals 13 residues. The germline gives CDR1 MNHEY, CDR2 SVGAGI. The chain's CDR3 is CASSEGAGQPQHF. The CDR3 DNA sequence: TGTGCCAGCTCGGAGGGGGCAGGCCAGCCCCAGCATTTT.

This chain joins TRBV6-5 and TRBJ1-4, with no clear D. Germline CDR1 and CDR2: MNHEY and SVGAGI. This CDR3 has 14 residues. V lost 0 bases and J lost 7, with 9 bases in between. The CDR3 nucleotides read TGTGCCAGCAGTTACTCTGACAAGAGTGAAAAACTGTTTTTT. Protein: CASSYSDKSEKLFF.

The chain is built from TRBV5-4 and TRBJ2-2, with D perhaps given as TRBD1 or TRBD2 (5 bases each). CDR1 is SGHNT, CDR2 YYREEE, per germline (reference sequence). V was clipped by 3 bases and J by 6 bases, with 18 bases between them. This CDR3 has 16 amino acids. CDR3 coding DNA: TGTGCCAGCAGCTCCAATGAGGGGATCGGACCCGGGGAGCTGTTTTTT. Translating it yields CASSSNEGIGPGELFF.

The chain joins TRBV24-1 to TRBJ2-7; possibly TRBD1 for D (5 bases). The CDR3 loop spans 13 amino acids. Between the trimmed V and J ends, which lost 3 bases and 6 bases, there was a span of 11 bases. Per germline, CDR1 KGHDR and CDR2 SFDVKD. The CDR3 reads CATSDPQGAEQYF. In DNA form, the CDR3 reads TGTGCCACCAGTGATCCTCAGGGCGCCGAGCAGTACTTC.

The genes are TRBV30 and TRBJ1-1; no reliable D call. The V end was cut by 4 bases, the J end by 3 bases, with 9 bases between. CDR1 and CDR2 from the germline V gene are GTSNPN and SVGIG (reference sequence). CDR3 size: 12 residues. This CDR3 is CAWKVVDTEAFF. CDR3 bases: TGTGCCTGGAAAGTTGTAGACACTGAAGCTTTCTTT.

This rearrangement joins TRBV28 to TRBJ2-2, with 11 bases aligning to TRBD2. Germline trimming cut 10 bases from V and 6 bases from J; bases unmatched to any gene: 7. Per the germline V gene, CDR1 is MDHEN and CDR2 is SYDVKM. The CDR3 is 14 residues long. For the CDR3, the DNA is TGTGCCACCTCGGGACTAGCGGAAGCCGGGGAGCTGTTTTTT. This codes for CATSGLAEAGELFF.

V and J are TRBV6-5 and TRBJ2-7; TRBD1 is a possible D gene (6 bases). Germline loops: CDR1 MNHEY, CDR2 SVGAGI. This CDR3 is built from 15 residues. V was shortened by 2 bases and J by 2 bases, with 13 bases between the two germline ends. CDR3 in DNA: TGTGCCAGCAGTTACACGGTCGACAGGACCTACGAGCAGTACTTC. Protein: CASSYTVDRTYEQYF.

The chain has TRBV7-2 and TRBJ2-1; D unclear. Germline V gives CDR1 SGHTA, CDR2 FQGNSA. Trimming removed 1 base from V and 6 bases from J, with 7 bases in between. The CDR3 runs 13 residues. The DNA of the CDR3 is TGTGCCAGCAGCTTAGTGGCCGGCAATGAGCAGTTCTTC. Its translation is CASSLVAGNEQFF.

The chain combines TRBV9 with TRBJ2-1, with a possible D match to TRBD2 (6 bases). The CDR3 is 14 residues long. Germline V CDR1 and CDR2: SGDLS, YYNGEE. V lost 3 bases and J 4 bases, leaving 11 bases between the germline ends. CDR3 nucleotide sequence: TGTGCCAGCAGCGGTGGACTACTATACAATGAGCAGTTCTTC. Translation: CASSGGLLYNEQFF.

The chain carries TRBV3-1 (or the pseudogene TRBV3-2) and TRBJ2-1, with 12 bases matching TRBD2. CDR3 length equals 15 residues. The V segment lost 3 bases and the J segment 4 bases; nucleotides outside the gene matches: 1. In germline, CDR1 is LGHDT, CDR2 YNNKEL (reference sequence). The CDR3 loop is CASSQTSGSYNEQFF. The CDR3 DNA reads as TGTGCCAGCAGCCAGACTAGCGGGAGTTACAATGAGCAGTTCTTC.

This sequence joins TRBV19 and TRBJ1-1; 10 nucleotides line up with TRBD1. V trimming: 2 bases; J trimming: 0 bases; junction bases outside the gene matches: 3. The CDR3 is 16 residues long. Germline V gene sequence: CDR1 LNHDA, CDR2 SQIVND (reference sequence). The CDR3 is CASSIMTGGMNTEAFF. In nucleotides, the CDR3 is TGTGCCAGTAGTATAATGACAGGGGGCATGAACACTGAAGCTTTCTTT. Full variable domain (missing parts from reference TRBV19 and TRBJ1-1): DGGITQSPKYLFRKEGQNVTLSCEQNLNHDAMYWYRQDPGQGLRLIYYSQIVNDFQKGDIAEGYSVSREKKESFPLTVTSAQKNPTAFYLCASSIMTGGMNTEAFFGQGTRLTVV.

CDR3 amino acids: CASSSGETRTDTQYF. The CDR3 DNA reads as TGTGCCAGCAGCTCAGGGGAGACTCGCACAGATACGCAGTATTTT. The chain carries TRBV7-3 and TRBJ2-3, with D possibly TRBD1 on 6 matching bases. The germline gives CDR1 SGHTA, CDR2 FQGTGA. The CDR3 covers 15 residues. The germline V and J ends were trimmed by 4 bases and 1 base, with 12 bases remaining between them.

The chain recombines TRBV29-1 with TRBJ2-7; no reliable D call. This CDR3 has 14 residues. CDR1 is SQVTM, CDR2 ANQGSEA, per germline. The ends were cut back, 5 bases at V and 2 bases at J, with 16 bases in the middle. DNA for the CDR3: TGCAGCGTTTCAAAGACTGGAACGCCCTACGAGCAGTACTTC. Its translation is CSVSKTGTPYEQYF.

The chain employs TRBV24-1 and TRBJ2-1; 14 bases align to TRBD2. This CDR3 contains 16 residues. The germline CDR1 and CDR2 sequences are KGHDR and SFDVKD. V was clipped by 4 bases and J by 9 bases; unmatched bases: 7. Here the CDR3 reads CATSEQGLAGVGEQFF. The CDR3 DNA sequence: TGTGCCACCAGTGAACAGGGACTAGCGGGAGTGGGTGAGCAGTTCTTC.